The clone carrying this TCR beta chain was detected ten times or more. Its antigen is as yet unknown. Breast cancer patients provided tissue from their axillary draining lymph nodes. This specimen belongs to a study of breast tumors, draining lymph nodes, adjacent tissues. Study-level results: Data fit most tumor T cells coming from lymph node, expanding in tumor. Tumors had less TCR diversity than lymph nodes, more than nontumor tissue.

TCRdb reprocessed the multiplex PCR reads with MiXCR, giving one entry per CDR3 protein. The table has roughly 80,000 distinct CDR3 sequences, roughly a fifth seen once; the top ten hold about 2.5%. V was trimmed by 3 bases and J by 6 bases, leaving 6 bases between them. The CDR3 runs 12 residues. CDR1 and CDR2 from the germline V gene are MNHEY and SVGEGT. The clonotype comes from a female donor with breast cancer. Some clones in this sample may be carry-over from other donors' samples. The chain links TRBV6-2 or TRBV6-3 to TRBJ2-1, with unresolved D. Material: axillary lymph node tissue. CDR3 bases: TGTGCCAGCAGTTATCTAGTCAATGAGCAGTTCTTC. Encoded protein: CASSYLVNEQFF.